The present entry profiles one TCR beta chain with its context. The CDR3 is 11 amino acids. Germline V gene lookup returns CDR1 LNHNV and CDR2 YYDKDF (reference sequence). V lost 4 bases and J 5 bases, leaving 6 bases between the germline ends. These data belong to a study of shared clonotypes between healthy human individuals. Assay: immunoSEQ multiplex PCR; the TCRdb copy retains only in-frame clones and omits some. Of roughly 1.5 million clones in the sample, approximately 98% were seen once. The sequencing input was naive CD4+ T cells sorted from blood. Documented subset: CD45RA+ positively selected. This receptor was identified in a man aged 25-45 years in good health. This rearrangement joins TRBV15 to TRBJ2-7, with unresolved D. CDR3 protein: CATSNRDEQYF. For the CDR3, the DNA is TGTGCCACCAGCAATCGGGACGAGCAGTACTTC.